The clone carrying this T cell receptor (beta chain) appeared a few times. Its antigen remains unidentified. This sample was taken from a study of T cells after yellow fever vaccination. Whole-study context: SMART-Seq v4 Ultra Low Input prepared the low-cell-number fractions.

MiXCR, run by TCRdb on the 5' RACE reads, gives a single entry per CDR3 protein. The sample includes under 600,000 distinct CDR3 sequences, approximately 13% seen only once; the top ten take about 14%. Study-level points and caveats: Across the CD4 and CD8 compartments, a small share of clonotypes was present in both. Post-booster reappearance was seen for most primary-vaccination clones (just over 95% CD4, around 88% CD8).

CDR1 is LGHNA and CDR2 is YSLEER in the germline V gene. The CDR3 runs 16 residues. V trimming: 2 bases; J trimming: 5 bases; junction bases outside the gene matches: 10. The chain links TRBV4-3 to TRBJ2-5; 8 nucleotides match TRBD1. The TCR sequence derives from a man under 40 who received the YFV17D yellow fever vaccine. Sequenced material: PBMCs, taken on the day of the yellow fever booster vaccination. The CDR3 DNA reads as TGCGCCAGCAGCCAAAAGGGCAGGGGGCTTCTGGAGACCCAGTACTTC. It specifies CASSQKGRGLLETQYF.